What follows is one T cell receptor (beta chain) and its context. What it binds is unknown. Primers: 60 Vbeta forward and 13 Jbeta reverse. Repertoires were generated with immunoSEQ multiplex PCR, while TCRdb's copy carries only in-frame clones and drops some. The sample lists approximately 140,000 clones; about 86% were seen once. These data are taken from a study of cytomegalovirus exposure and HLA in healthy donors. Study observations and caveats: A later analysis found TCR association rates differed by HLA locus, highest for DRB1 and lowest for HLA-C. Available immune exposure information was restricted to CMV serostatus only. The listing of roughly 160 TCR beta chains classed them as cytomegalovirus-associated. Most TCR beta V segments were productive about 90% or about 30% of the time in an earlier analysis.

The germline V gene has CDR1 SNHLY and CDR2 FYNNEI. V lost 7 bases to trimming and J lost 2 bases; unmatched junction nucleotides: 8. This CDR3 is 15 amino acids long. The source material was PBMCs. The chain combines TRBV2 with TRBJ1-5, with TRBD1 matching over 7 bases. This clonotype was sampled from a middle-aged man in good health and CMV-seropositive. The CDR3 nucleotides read TGTGCCAGCACTGAGCAGGGGGGTGGCAATCAGCCCCAGCATTTT. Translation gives CASTEQGGGNQPQHF.